Below are 19 T cell receptor beta chains sequenced from a single sample in a study of cytomegalovirus exposure and HLA in healthy donors. Primers for the PCR totalled 60 Vbeta and 13 Jbeta. Assay used: immunoSEQ multiplex PCR; TCRdb lists only in-frame clones, some missing. The sample comprises 200,000 or so clones, approximately 88% of which are singletons, and roughly 2.6% rests with the top ten. Sequenced input: PBMCs. The receptors shown here come from a woman between 45 and 60 years old in good health and CMV-seropositive.

The chain uses TRBV5-1 and TRBJ2-3, with D possibly matching TRBD2 (5 bases). The length of the CDR3 is 15 residues. Trimming took 2 bases from V and 3 from J, leaving 13 bases between them. Germline V CDR1 and CDR2: SGHRS, YFSETQ. CDR3 DNA: TGCGCCAGCAGCTTACGAGTCGGAGGAACAGATACGCAGTATTTT. Residues: CASSLRVGGTDTQYF.

This rearrangement joins TRBV5-8 to TRBJ1-1; 8 bases fit TRBD1. V lost 4 bases to trimming and J lost 1 base; unmatched junction nucleotides: 3. The CDR3 is made up of 14 amino acids. Germline V CDR1 and CDR2: SGHTS, YDEGEE. CDR3 loop: CASSTGTGNTEAFF. The CDR3 DNA sequence: TGTGCCAGCAGCACGGGGACAGGGAACACTGAAGCTTTCTTT.

The chain has TRBV2 and TRBJ2-7; D is perhaps TRBD2 (5 bases). CDR3 size: 13 residues. Germline CDR1 is SNHLY and CDR2 is FYNNEI. Between the trimmed V and J ends, which lost 4 bases and 6 bases, there was a span of 13 bases. CDR3 sequence: CASSVGLALEQYF. The DNA of the CDR3 is TGTGCCAGCAGTGTTGGGCTAGCCCTCGAGCAGTACTTC.

V gene TRBV25-1 combines with J gene TRBJ1-4; 7 bases agree with TRBD1. The CDR3 consists of 14 residues. V gave up 3 bases and J gave up 5 bases; unmatched junction bases: 3. Looked up from germline, CDR1 is MGHDK and CDR2 is SYGVNS. CDR3 in amino acids: CASSDGTANEKLFF. The CDR3 DNA sequence: TGTGCCAGCAGTGACGGGACAGCGAATGAAAAACTGTTTTTT.

The rearrangement joins TRBV6-5 to TRBJ1-5; D unclear. Per the germline V gene, CDR1 is MNHEY and CDR2 is SVGAGI. The CDR3 spans 15 residues. V was trimmed by 8 bases and J by 0 bases, leaving 14 bases between them. Written as DNA, the CDR3 is TGTGCCAGCGCTCTATACCGGGGTAGCAATCAGCCCCAGCATTTT. It specifies CASALYRGSNQPQHF.

This chain links TRBV5-1 with TRBJ1-1; D remains unclear. CDR1 SGHRS and CDR2 YFSETQ come from the germline V gene. V lost 4 bases and J 1 base, leaving 11 bases between the germline ends. CDR3 length equals 14 residues. This CDR3 reads CASSIGMSNTEAFF. DNA of the CDR3: TGCGCCAGCAGCATCGGGATGTCGAACACTGAAGCTTTCTTT.

Written as DNA, the CDR3 is TGTGCCACCAGCAGAGATAGCAGCGGAAACACCATATATTTT. It is translated as CATSRDSSGNTIYF. V and J are TRBV15 and TRBJ1-3, with D unclear. The V gene lost 0 bases and the J gene lost 4 bases, with 7 bases spanning the gap. The CDR3 covers 14 residues. The V gene's germline CDR1 is LNHNV and CDR2 YYDKDF (reference sequence).

The rearrangement joins TRBV28 to TRBJ1-1, with D possibly matching TRBD1 (6 bases). There are 14 residues in the CDR3. Germline values: CDR1 MDHEN, CDR2 SYDVKM. V gave up 6 bases and J gave up 2 bases, with 13 bases separating them. The CDR3 nucleotides read TGTGCCAGCAGGGGGAGCGGGGGCAACACTGAAGCTTTCTTT. This sequence encodes CASRGSGGNTEAFF.

CDR3 coding DNA: TGTGCCAGCAGTGAATCGGGAGGGGTTCGAACTGAAGCTTTCTTT. Encoded protein: CASSESGGVRTEAFF. This chain uses TRBV25-1 with TRBJ1-1, with a possible D match to TRBD1 (5 bases). The CDR3 contains 15 residues. Germline assignment: CDR1 MGHDK and CDR2 SYGVNS. V was trimmed by 1 base and J by 5 bases, leaving 14 bases between them.

This clone was counted a few times. V gene TRBV5-1 combines with J gene TRBJ1-4; TRBD1 agrees at 7 bases. Trimming at V came to 0 bases and at J to 8 bases, leaving 4 bases not matched to a gene. The CDR3 sequence is 14 residues long. Per the germline V gene, CDR1 is SGHRS and CDR2 is YFSETQ. The CDR3 region is CASSLAMTGEKLFF. CDR3 nucleotide sequence: TGCGCCAGCAGCTTGGCAATGACAGGGGAAAAACTGTTTTTT.

Remarks on this clone: The conserved phenylalanine or tryptophan normally closing the CDR3 is absent here, so this likely arose from a read error. V usage is TRBV19 and J usage is TRBJ2-7; 8 nucleotides align to TRBD1. CDR1 and CDR2 from the germline V gene are LNHDA and SQIVND (reference sequence). V shed 9 bases, J shed 3 bases, and the junction held 7 bases outside the gene matches. The CDR3 loop spans 13 amino acids. The CDR3 DNA reads TGTGCCAGCGCGCCGGGACAGGTCTACGAGCAGTACCTC. This translates into CASAPGQVYEQYL.

The rearrangement joins TRBV18 to TRBJ1-4, with D tentatively TRBD1 (5 bases). Germline loops: CDR1 KGHSH, CDR2 LQKENI. This CDR3 is 14 amino acids long. Trimming removed 3 bases from V and 8 bases from J, with 13 bases in between. This chain's CDR3 is CASSPGGLAEKLFF. The CDR3 region has the DNA TGTGCCAGCTCACCGGGGGGATTGGCGGAAAAACTGTTTTTT.

Concerning this clone: Other DNA sequences in the sample encode the same CDR3. This chain uses TRBV5-4 with TRBJ2-5, with a possible D match to TRBD2 (6 bases). V gave up 0 bases and J gave up 5 bases, with 17 bases separating them. CDR1 and CDR2 (germline): SGHNT, YYREEE (reference sequence). This CDR3 has 16 amino acids. This chain's CDR3 is CASSLGRGTEGETQYF. The DNA of the CDR3 is TGTGCCAGCAGCTTGGGTCGCGGGACCGAGGGGGAGACCCAGTACTTC.

The chain couples TRBV14 to TRBJ2-6; a weak D match, TRBD1 (6 bases). Germline V CDR1 and CDR2: SGHDN, FVKESK. This CDR3 comprises 15 residues. Trimming cost V 4 bases and J 0 bases, with 7 bases left between them. This chain's CDR3 is CASSRQASGANVLTF. Here the CDR3 DNA reads TGTGCCAGCAGCCGACAGGCCTCTGGGGCCAACGTCCTGACTTTC.

The gene calls are TRBV5-4 and TRBJ2-2, with unresolved D. The CDR3 extends over 15 amino acids. Trimming stripped 4 bases from V and 4 bases from J, with 14 bases between. Germline values: CDR1 SGHNT, CDR2 YYREEE (reference sequence). The DNA for the CDR3 is TGTGCCAGCAGCCCGACTCGTCACCCCACCGGGGAGCTGTTTTTT. This codes for CASSPTRHPTGELFF.

The chain combines TRBV21-1 with TRBJ1-2; TRBD1, as called in the table, went unchecked against the DNA. TRBV21-1 is listed as a pseudogene. The CDR3 extends over 11 amino acids. CDR3 sequence: CASKPTHGYTF. CDR3 nucleotides: TGTGCCAGCAAACCCACACACGGCTACACCTTC.

The rearrangement links TRBV4-1 to TRBJ2-5; 10 nucleotides line up with TRBD1. Germline CDR1 MGHRA, CDR2 YSYEKL. The CDR3 spans 17 residues. With V trimmed by 1 base and J by 2 bases, 7 bases remained unmatched. CDR3 DNA sequence: TGCGCCAGCAGCCAAGGGACTCGGACAGGGGGGCAAGAGACCCAGTACTTC. Translating it yields CASSQGTRTGGQETQYF.

The chain has TRBV4-2 and TRBJ2-7; D is perhaps TRBD2 (6 bases). Germline CDR1 is LGHNA and CDR2 is YNFKEQ. V lost 0 bases, J lost 2 bases, and 14 bases lay in between. The CDR3 is 16 amino acids. The CDR3 is CASSQDFAGPTYEQYF. CDR3 in DNA: TGTGCCAGCAGCCAAGATTTTGCGGGGCCGACCTACGAGCAGTACTTC.

V usage is TRBV7-6 and J usage is TRBJ2-2, with TRBD1 identical over 8 bases. CDR1 and CDR2 (germline): SGHVS, FNYEAQ. Trimming at V came to 5 bases and at J to 4 bases, leaving 12 bases not matched to a gene. The CDR3 is 17 residues long. The CDR3 reads CASSPQTGDVSTGELFF. DNA of the CDR3: TGTGCCAGCAGCCCGCAGACAGGGGACGTCTCCACCGGGGAGCTGTTTTTT.